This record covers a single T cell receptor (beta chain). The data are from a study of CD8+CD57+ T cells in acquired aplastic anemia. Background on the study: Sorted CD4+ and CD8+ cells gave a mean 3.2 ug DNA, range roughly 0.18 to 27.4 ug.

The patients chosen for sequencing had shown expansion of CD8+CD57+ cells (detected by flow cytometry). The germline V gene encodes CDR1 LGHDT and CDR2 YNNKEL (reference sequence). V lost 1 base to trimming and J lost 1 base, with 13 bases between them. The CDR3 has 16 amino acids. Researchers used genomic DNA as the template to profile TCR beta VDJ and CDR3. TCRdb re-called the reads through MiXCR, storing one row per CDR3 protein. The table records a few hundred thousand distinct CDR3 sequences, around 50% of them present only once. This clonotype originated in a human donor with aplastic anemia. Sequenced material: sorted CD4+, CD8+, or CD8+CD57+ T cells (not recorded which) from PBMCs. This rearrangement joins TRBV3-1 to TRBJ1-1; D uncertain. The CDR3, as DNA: TGTGCCAGCAGCCAAGGGGTCCCAGGTCAGAACACTGAAGCTTTCTTT. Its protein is CASSQGVPGQNTEAFF.